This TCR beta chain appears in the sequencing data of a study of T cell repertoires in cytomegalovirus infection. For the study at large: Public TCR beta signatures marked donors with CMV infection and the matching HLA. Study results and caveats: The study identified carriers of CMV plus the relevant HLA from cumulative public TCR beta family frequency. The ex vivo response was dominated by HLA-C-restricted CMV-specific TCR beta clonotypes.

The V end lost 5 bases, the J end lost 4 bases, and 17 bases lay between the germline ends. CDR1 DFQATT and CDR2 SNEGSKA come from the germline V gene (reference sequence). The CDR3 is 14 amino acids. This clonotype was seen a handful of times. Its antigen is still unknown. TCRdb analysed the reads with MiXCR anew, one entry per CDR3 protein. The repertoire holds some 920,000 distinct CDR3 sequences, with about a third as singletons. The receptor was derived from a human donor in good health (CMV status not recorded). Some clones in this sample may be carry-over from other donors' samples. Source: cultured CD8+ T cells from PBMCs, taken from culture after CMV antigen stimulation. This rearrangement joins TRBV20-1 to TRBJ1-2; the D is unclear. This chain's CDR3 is CSALVGVRGYGYTF. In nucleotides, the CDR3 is TGCAGTGCTCTCGTCGGCGTTAGAGGCTATGGCTACACCTTC.